One T cell receptor beta chain is described in this entry. Its antigen is still unknown. This entry comes from a study of CD8+ T cells in alopecia areata. Overall study results and limits: The study found tofacitinib significantly decreased scalp clonality and expanded CD8+ clones among the top 100.

In each case, RNA was isolated and then reverse transcribed into cDNA as the sequencing template. The protocol was immunoSEQ multiplex PCR, while the TCRdb copy is restricted to in-frame clones and leaves out a portion. The table records over 70,000 clones, approximately 64% of them present only once. Treatment given: oral pan-JAK inhibitor, 5-10 mg twice daily. Germline loops: CDR1 LGHNA, CDR2 YNFKEQ. CDR3 length equals 15 residues. The V segment lost 4 bases and the J segment 0 bases; nucleotides outside the gene matches: 6. The genes are TRBV4-2 and TRBJ2-7; TRBD2 agrees at 7 bases. The clonotype comes from a human donor with alopecia areata. Sequences were derived from CD8+ T cells sorted from blood, sampled at week 24, from a patient treated with tofacitinib. CDR3 DNA sequence: TGTGCCAGCAGCCCTTCCAGCGGGGACTCCTACGAGCAGTACTTC. This gives the protein CASSPSSGDSYEQYF.